Below, 9 T cell receptor beta chains from the same sample are listed, as sequenced in a study of beta chain features in type 1 diabetes. Regarding the study as a whole: Shorter TCRB CDR3s, moderately but significantly so, marked every one of the four CD4+ subsets in Type 1 diabetes patients.

For these receptors, no antigen is known. The entirety of the isolated RNA underwent reverse transcription, so expressed TCRB transcripts were sequenced. Here immunoSEQ multiplex PCR was the method, and the copy in TCRdb shows in-frame clones only, minus some. This table has approximately 260,000 clones, roughly 20% appearing once. The sample consisted of naive CD4+ T cells from blood. The receptors were sampled from a woman in her forties with type 1 diabetes.

This clone was counted only a few times. CDR3 amino acids: CAWSKMTATEAFF. CDR3 nucleotide sequence: TGTGCCTGGAGTAAGATGACAGCCACTGAAGCTTTCTTT. The genes are TRBV30 and TRBJ1-1; weak D call: TRBD1 (5 bases). CDR1 and CDR2 from the germline V gene are GTSNPN and SVGIG (reference sequence). The V end lost 2 bases, the J end lost 4 bases, and 11 bases lay between the germline ends. CDR3 length: 13 amino acids. The entire variable domain, with the rest obtained from reference TRBV30 and TRBJ1-1, is as follows: SQTIHQWPATLVQPVGSPLSLECTVEGTSNPNLYWYRQAAGRGLQLLFYSVGIGQISSEVPQNLSASRPQDRQFILSSKKLLLSDSGFYLCAWSKMTATEAFFGQGTRLTVV.

The V call is TRBV2, the J call TRBJ1-1; weak D call: TRBD1 (5 bases). The CDR3 runs 13 residues. The germline gives CDR1 SNHLY, CDR2 FYNNEI. The V end was cut by 5 bases, the J end by 6 bases, with 13 bases between. The CDR3 DNA reads as TGTGCCAGCAGTCCTCAGGGTCCCCCTGAAGCTTTCTTT. It encodes CASSPQGPPEAFF.

This clone was counted a few times. The J gene is TRBJ2-2, the V gene TRBV4-3; TRBD1 agrees at 11 bases. This CDR3 is built from 20 residues. Germline CDR1 LGHNA, CDR2 YSLEER. The J segment lost 6 bases and the V segment lost 1 base, leaving 16 bases of the junction unmatched. DNA for the CDR3: TGCGCCAGCAGCCAAGCTGGACAGGGGGCGCTGGGTGGATTTCCCGGGGAGCTGTTTTTT. The encoded protein is CASSQAGQGALGGFPGELFF.

V gene TRBV29-1 combines with J gene TRBJ2-7; D possibly corresponds to TRBD2 (6 bases). The CDR3 sequence is 12 residues long. Germline V lookup: CDR1 SQVTM, CDR2 ANQGSEA. Deletions cut 3 bases from V and 0 bases from J, with 6 bases between. This CDR3 is CSVERDSYEQYF. The CDR3 nucleotides are TGCAGCGTTGAGCGGGACTCCTACGAGCAGTACTTC.

This clone was counted only a few times. The J gene is TRBJ1-5, the V gene TRBV29-1; possibly TRBD1 for D (6 bases). The V end was cut by 6 bases, the J end by 1 base, with 13 bases between. CDR1 and CDR2 (germline): SQVTM, ANQGSEA. CDR3 length equals 14 residues. This CDR3 is CSVAQGSSNQPQHF. As DNA, the CDR3 is TGCAGCGTAGCACAGGGTTCGAGCAATCAGCCCCAGCATTTT.

The chain recombines TRBV30 with TRBJ2-5; the match to TRBD2 covers 12 bases. CDR1 and CDR2 (germline): GTSNPN, SVGIG (reference sequence). CDR3 length equals 15 residues. Trimming cost V 2 bases and J 9 bases; bases outside gene matches: 10. CDR3 protein: CAWSPGTSGFGAQYF. CDR3 DNA sequence: TGTGCCTGGAGTCCCGGGACTAGCGGGTTCGGGGCCCAGTACTTC. Based on the CDR3 plus reference TRBV30 and TRBJ2-5, the full variable domain is SQTIHQWPATLVQPVGSPLSLECTVEGTSNPNLYWYRQAAGRGLQLLFYSVGIGQISSEVPQNLSASRPQDRQFILSSKKLLLSDSGFYLCAWSPGTSGFGAQYFGPGTRLLVL.

This sequence joins TRBV28 and TRBJ1-4; D is unresolved. This CDR3 is 14 amino acids long. Between the trimmed V and J ends, which lost 1 base and 8 bases, there was a span of 11 bases. Germline values: CDR1 MDHEN, CDR2 SYDVKM. Written as DNA, the CDR3 is TGTGCCAGCAGTTTATTGGCAGGAGGAGAAAAACTGTTTTTT. This encodes CASSLLAGGEKLFF.

The rearrangement joins TRBV4-2 to TRBJ1-1; the D gene is possibly TRBD1 (5 bases). With 0 bases removed from V and 0 bases from J, the gap between germline ends came to 14 bases. The germline CDR1 and CDR2 sequences are LGHNA and YNFKEQ. The CDR3 extends over 17 amino acids. The CDR3 region is CASSQDNGAWLNTEAFF. The CDR3 DNA is TGTGCCAGCAGCCAAGATAATGGGGCATGGTTGAACACTGAAGCTTTCTTT.

This clone was detected only a few times. The chain is built from TRBV15 and TRBJ2-7, with TRBD1 as a possible D gene (5 bases). Germline V lookup: CDR1 LNHNV, CDR2 YYDKDF (reference sequence). CDR3 length equals 14 residues. V lost 0 bases to trimming and J lost 1 base, with 7 bases between them. Written as DNA, the CDR3 is TGTGCCACCAGCAGAGACAGGGTATCCTACGAGCAGTACTTC. Amino acids: CATSRDRVSYEQYF.